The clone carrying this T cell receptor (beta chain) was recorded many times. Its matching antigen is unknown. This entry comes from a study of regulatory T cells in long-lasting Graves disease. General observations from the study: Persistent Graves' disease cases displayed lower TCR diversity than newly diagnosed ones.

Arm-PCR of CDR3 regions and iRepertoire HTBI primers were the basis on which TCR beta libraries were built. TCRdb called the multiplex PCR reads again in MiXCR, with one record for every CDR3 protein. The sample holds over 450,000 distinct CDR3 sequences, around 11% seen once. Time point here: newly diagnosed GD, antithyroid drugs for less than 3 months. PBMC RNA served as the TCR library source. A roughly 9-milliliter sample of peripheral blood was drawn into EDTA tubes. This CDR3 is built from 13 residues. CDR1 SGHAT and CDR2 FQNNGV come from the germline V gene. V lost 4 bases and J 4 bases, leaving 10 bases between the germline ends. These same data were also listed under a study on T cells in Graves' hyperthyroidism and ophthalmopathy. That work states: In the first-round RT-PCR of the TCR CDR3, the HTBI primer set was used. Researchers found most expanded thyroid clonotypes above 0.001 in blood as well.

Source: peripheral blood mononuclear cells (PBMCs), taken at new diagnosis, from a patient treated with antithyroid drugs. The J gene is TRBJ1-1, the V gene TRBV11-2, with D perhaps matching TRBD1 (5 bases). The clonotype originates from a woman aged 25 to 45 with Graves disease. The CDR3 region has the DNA TGTGCCAGCAGCTGGCAGGGCCTCACTGAAGCTTTCTTT. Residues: CASSWQGLTEAFF.